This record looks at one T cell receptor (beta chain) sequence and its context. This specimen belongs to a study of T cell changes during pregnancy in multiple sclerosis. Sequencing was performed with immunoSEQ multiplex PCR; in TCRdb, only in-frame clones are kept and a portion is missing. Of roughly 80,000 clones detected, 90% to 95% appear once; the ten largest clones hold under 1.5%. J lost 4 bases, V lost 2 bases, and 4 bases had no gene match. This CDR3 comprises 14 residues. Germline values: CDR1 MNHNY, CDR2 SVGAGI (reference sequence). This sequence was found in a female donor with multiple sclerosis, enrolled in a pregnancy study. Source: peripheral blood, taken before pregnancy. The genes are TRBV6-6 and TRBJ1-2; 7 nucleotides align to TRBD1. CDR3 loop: CASSYGGGGYGYTF. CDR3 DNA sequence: TGTGCCAGCAGTTACGGAGGGGGCGGCTATGGCTACACCTTC.